One sample yielded the 21 T cell receptor beta chains listed below, sequenced in a study. TCRdb analysed the 5' RACE reads with MiXCR anew, one entry per CDR3 protein. Among about 64,000 distinct CDR3 sequences listed, 22% were seen once. The sample comprised memory CD4+ T cells sorted from a lymph node. Subset meaning: memory CD4+ T cells, CD4+CD45RO+CD25-. These receptors were taken from a female donor with breast cancer.

This clonotype was observed a single time. V usage is TRBV3-1 and J usage is TRBJ2-5, with 8 bases matching TRBD1. Trimming at V came to 9 bases and at J to 5 bases, leaving 8 bases not matched to a gene. The CDR3 runs 13 residues. Germline loops: CDR1 LGHDT, CDR2 YNNKEL (reference sequence). CDR3 DNA sequence: TGTGCCAGAAATCGGGACAGGACCGAGACCCAGTACTTC. Translation: CARNRDRTETQYF.

Only a few counts were recorded for this clonotype. The chain has TRBV7-9 and TRBJ1-6; no definite D call. Germline V gene lookup returns CDR1 SEHNR and CDR2 FQNEAQ (reference sequence). The CDR3 spans 16 residues. The ends were cut back, 4 bases at V and 6 bases at J, with 16 bases in the middle. The CDR3 reads CASSSRSSGSNSPLHF. The DNA of the CDR3 is TGTGCCAGCAGCTCAAGGTCGAGTGGCAGTAATTCACCCCTCCACTTT.

Ten or more counts support this clonotype. The chain's CDR3 is CASSLGYRSYNEQFF. The CDR3, as DNA: TGTGCCAGCAGCTTGGGATACCGCTCCTACAATGAGCAGTTCTTC. The chain recombines TRBV7-8 with TRBJ2-1, with D hard to call. The CDR3 loop spans 15 amino acids. V gave up 3 bases and J gave up 0 bases, with 9 bases separating them. From germline, CDR1 is SGHVS and CDR2 FQNEAQ.

As to this clonotype: One end of the junction varies from germline; a read error may be responsible. The genes are TRBV7-7 and TRBJ2-5, with D possibly being TRBD1 (6 bases). Per the germline V gene, CDR1 is SSHAT and CDR2 is FNYEAQ (reference sequence). The CDR3 has 14 residues. CDR3: CASSSGARGQTQYF. The CDR3 DNA reads as TGTGCTAGCAGCTCAGGGGCCAGAGGCCAGACCCAGTACTTC.

Notes on this clonotype: An end of the junction does not agree with germline; a read error may underlie this. The rearrangement uses TRBV6-1 and TRBJ1-4, with D perhaps matching TRBD1 (6 bases). The germline gives CDR1 MNHNS, CDR2 SASEGT. This CDR3 is built from 15 residues. CDR3 sequence (DNA): TGTGCCGGCAGTGCCCAACAGGGCACTAATGAAAAACTGTTTTTT. Translating gives CAGSAQQGTNEKLFF.

Ten or more counts support this clonotype. The genes are TRBV4-1 and TRBJ2-4; the match to TRBD1 covers 7 bases. This CDR3 comprises 17 residues. J gave up 4 bases and V 3 bases, and 12 bases lay outside the gene matches. Germline V CDR1 and CDR2: MGHRA, YSYEKL. The CDR3 sequence is CASSHPIGGRLKNIQYF. Here the CDR3 DNA reads TGCGCCAGCAGCCACCCTATAGGGGGCCGGTTGAAAAACATTCAGTACTTC.

The chain employs TRBV20-1 and TRBJ2-5; D may match TRBD1 or TRBD2 (5 bases each). The V end lost 5 bases, the J end lost 4 bases, and 17 bases lay between the germline ends. This CDR3 has 14 amino acids. The germline V gene encodes CDR1 DFQATT and CDR2 SNEGSKA (reference sequence). CDR3 in amino acids: CSAGTPGSLETQYF. CDR3 sequence (DNA): TGCAGTGCTGGGACGCCAGGAAGCTTAGAGACCCAGTACTTC.

Comments on this clonotype: It may be a read error: a sequence one base away is much more abundant. The rearrangement links TRBV7-8 to TRBJ1-2; 7 bases agree with TRBD1. Germline CDR1 is SGHVS and CDR2 is FQNEAQ. V shed 7 bases, J shed 8 bases, and the junction held 10 bases outside the gene matches. CDR3 length: 13 residues. The CDR3 is CASNVLQGNGYTF. CDR3 coding DNA: TGTGCCAGCAACGTACTACAGGGGAACGGCTACACCTTC. The whole variable domain, remainder taken from reference TRBV7-8 and TRBJ1-2, is GAGVSQSPRYKVAKRGQDVALRCDPISGHVSLFWYQQALGQGPEFLTYFQNEAQLDKSGLPSDRFFAERPEGSVSTLKIQRTQQEDSAVYLCASNVLQGNGYTFGSGTRLTVV.

The chain uses TRBV4-3 and TRBJ2-1; D is unresolved. The CDR3 has 15 residues. Per the germline V gene, CDR1 is LGHNA and CDR2 is YSLEER. Trimming shortened V by 0 bases and J by 5 bases, and 11 bases separated the two germline ends. CDR3 nucleotides: TGCGCCAGCAGCCAAGATAATAGACGGAACAATGAGCAGTTCTTC. Translating it yields CASSQDNRRNNEQFF.

This clonotype was seen more than once but under ten times. This sequence joins TRBV11-3 and TRBJ2-3, with 7 nucleotides matching TRBD1. Germline values: CDR1 SGHNT, CDR2 YENEEA. The CDR3 totals 14 residues. V dropped 5 bases and J dropped 5; count of bases not matched to a gene: 7. DNA for the CDR3: TGTGCCAGCAGCCGGGACAGTGCGGGAGATACGCAGTATTTT. The encoded protein is CASSRDSAGDTQYF.

A few counts support this clonotype. This chain connects TRBV28 to TRBJ2-7, with 9 bases matching TRBD2. Germline V CDR1 and CDR2: MDHEN, SYDVKM. The CDR3 runs to 17 residues. The V and J ends lost 5 bases and 5 bases, in that order; junction bases with no gene match: 16. Here the CDR3 DNA reads TGTGCCAGCAGTCTCGCCGTTGGGGCTAGCGGGATCCACGAGCAGTACTTC. This translates into CASSLAVGASGIHEQYF.

This clonotype was seen a handful of times. The V and J genes are TRBV28 and TRBJ1-2; D is unclear. V was cut by 6 bases and J by 0 bases, with 11 bases left in between. The germline gives CDR1 MDHEN, CDR2 SYDVKM. The CDR3 covers 14 residues. CDR3 amino acids: CASSPTAANYGYTF. The CDR3 DNA is TGTGCCAGCAGCCCCACAGCGGCTAACTATGGCTACACCTTC.

This clonotype showed up just a few times. One junction end disagrees with the germline gene, perhaps due to a read error. The genes are TRBV7-2 and TRBJ2-1; D uncertain. The CDR3 is 15 residues long. Germline-derived CDR1 and CDR2 are SGHTA and FQGNSA. The CDR3 sequence is CVSSRPTSSYNEQFF. For the CDR3, the DNA is TGTGTCAGCTCACGTCCGACATCCTCCTACAATGAGCAGTTCTTC.

The table lists this clonotype with a few counts. The rearrangement links TRBV9 to TRBJ2-1; possibly TRBD2 for D (5 bases). The V end lost 5 bases, the J end lost 5 bases, and 17 bases lay between the germline ends. This CDR3 comprises 15 residues. CDR1 is SGDLS and CDR2 is YYNGEE in the germline V gene. The CDR3 DNA sequence: TGTGCCAGCAGGGATACTAGTCGGTTTAACAATGAGCAGTTCTTC. This translates into CASRDTSRFNNEQFF.

The chain links TRBV4-1 to TRBJ2-5; 10 nucleotides agree with TRBD2. The CDR3 covers 14 residues. Germline V gene data show CDR1 as MGHRA and CDR2 as YSYEKL. V gave up 4 bases and J gave up 4 bases; unmatched junction bases: 3. The CDR3 loop is CASSRIAGGETQYF. The CDR3, as DNA: TGCGCCAGCAGCCGTATAGCGGGGGGAGAGACCCAGTACTTC.

In nucleotides, the CDR3 is TGCAGTGCTACCCGGACAGGGTATGGCTACACCTTC. This sequence encodes CSATRTGYGYTF. The chain carries TRBV20-1 and TRBJ1-2; 8 positions match TRBD1. The CDR3 has 12 residues. CDR1 and CDR2 from the germline V gene are DFQATT and SNEGSKA (reference sequence). J was trimmed by 5 bases and V by 4 bases; bases with no gene match: 3.

This clonotype was counted ten times or more. The chain has TRBV4-3 and TRBJ1-5, with D possibly TRBD1 on 5 matching bases. Germline-derived CDR1 and CDR2 are LGHNA and YSLEER. The V gene lost 0 bases and the J gene lost 6 bases, with 15 bases spanning the gap. The CDR3 consists of 16 residues. CDR3 coding DNA: TGCGCCAGCAGCCAAGAAAGGGGTGTAGTGCGTCAGCCCCAGCATTTT. As protein: CASSQERGVVRQPQHF.

The chain has TRBV5-1 and TRBJ1-1; TRBD1 matches at 8 bases. V shed 2 bases, J shed 1 base, and the junction held 1 base outside the gene matches. The CDR3 is made up of 14 amino acids. Per germline, CDR1 SGHRS and CDR2 YFSETQ. In nucleotides, the CDR3 is TGCGCCAGCAGCTTCGACAGGGGGAACACTGAAGCTTTCTTT. The encoded protein is CASSFDRGNTEAFF.

This clonotype was counted between two and nine times. The rearrangement links TRBV20-1 to TRBJ2-6, with 9 bases identical to TRBD1. Germline V CDR1 and CDR2: DFQATT, SNEGSKA (reference sequence). With 3 bases clipped from V and 0 bases from J, the junction kept 6 bases outside the gene matches. The CDR3 spans 17 residues. The CDR3 nucleotides are TGCAGTGCTAGTTCCGGGACAGGGTACTCTGGGGCCAACGTCCTGACTTTC. Its protein product is CSASSGTGYSGANVLTF.

Details on this clonotype: The junction departs from the called germline gene at one end, perhaps through a read error. This rearrangement joins TRBV20-1 to TRBJ1-1; D unresolved. The CDR3 consists of 12 residues. Germline V gene data show CDR1 as DFQATT and CDR2 as SNEGSKA (reference sequence). CDR3 coding DNA: TGCAGTGCCGGGAGAGGGAACACTGAAGCTTGCTTT. Its translation is CSAGRGNTEACF.

This clonotype came up a few times. V is TRBV4-1 and J is TRBJ2-5; TRBD2 aligns across 9 bases. Germline values: CDR1 MGHRA, CDR2 YSYEKL. After removal of 4 bases from V and 2 bases from J, the junction contained 5 bases not matched to a gene. CDR3 length equals 15 residues. CDR3: CASSLSGRSQETQYF. The CDR3 region has the DNA TGCGCCAGCAGCCTAAGCGGGAGGTCACAAGAGACCCAGTACTTC.